This TCR beta chain derives from a study of blood T cells in healthy people across ages. General study findings and limits: Versus aged donors, long-lived donors had higher diversity and more naive CD4+ cells. The donors' CMV status was not determined, possibly confounding changes in expanded clonotypes.

The CDR3 has 12 residues. The V end was cut by 0 bases, the J end by 7 bases, with 6 bases between. Germline V gene sequence: CDR1 SGHNT, CDR2 YENEEA. Points on this clonotype: Its antigen is unknown.

With a J-beta primer mix and a sample-barcoded 5' primer, a second PCR ran about 7 to 12 cycles. Using its own MiXCR run on the 5' RACE reads, TCRdb lists one record per CDR3 protein. Here the sample spans approximately 880,000 distinct CDR3 sequences, around 48% being singletons. The TCR sequence derives from a man younger than 45 in good health. The sample was blood. The J gene is TRBJ1-2, the V gene TRBV11-3; no clear D gene. The chain's CDR3 is CASSLDTAGYTF. The CDR3 bases are TGTGCCAGCAGCTTAGATACAGCTGGCTACACCTTC.